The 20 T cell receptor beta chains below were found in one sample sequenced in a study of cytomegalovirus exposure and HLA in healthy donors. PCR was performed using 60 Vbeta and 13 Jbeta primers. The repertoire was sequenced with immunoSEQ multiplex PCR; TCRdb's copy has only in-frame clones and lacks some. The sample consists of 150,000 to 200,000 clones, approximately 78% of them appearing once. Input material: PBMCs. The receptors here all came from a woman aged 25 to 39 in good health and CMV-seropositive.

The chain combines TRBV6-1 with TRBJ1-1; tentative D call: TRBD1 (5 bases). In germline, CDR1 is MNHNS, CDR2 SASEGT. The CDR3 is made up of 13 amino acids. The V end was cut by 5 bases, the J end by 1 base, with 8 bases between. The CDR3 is CASSRQGNTEAFF. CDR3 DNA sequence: TGTGCCAGCAGTCGGCAGGGGAACACTGAAGCTTTCTTT.

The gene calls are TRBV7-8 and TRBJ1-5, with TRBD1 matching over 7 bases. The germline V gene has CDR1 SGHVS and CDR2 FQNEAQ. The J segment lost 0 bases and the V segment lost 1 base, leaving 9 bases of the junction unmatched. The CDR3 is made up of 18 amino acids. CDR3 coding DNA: TGTGCCAGCAGCTTAGAGACAGGGCGTAAATATAGCAATCAGCCCCAGCATTTT. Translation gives CASSLETGRKYSNQPQHF.

CDR3 sequence: CASSSYPGGGKTQYF. DNA for the CDR3: TGTGCCAGCAGCTCCTACCCCGGGGGGGGAAAGACCCAGTACTTC. This chain joins TRBV9 and TRBJ2-5; 8 positions match TRBD2. V dropped 4 bases and J dropped 6; count of bases not matched to a gene: 11. Germline values: CDR1 SGDLS, CDR2 YYNGEE. This CDR3 region has 15 residues.

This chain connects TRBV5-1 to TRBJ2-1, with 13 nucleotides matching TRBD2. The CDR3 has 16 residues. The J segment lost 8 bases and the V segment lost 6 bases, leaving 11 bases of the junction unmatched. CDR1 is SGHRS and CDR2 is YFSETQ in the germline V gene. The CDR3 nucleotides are TGCGCCAGCAAAACCCTAAGACTAGCGGGGGGCGATGAGCAGTTCTTC. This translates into CASKTLRLAGGDEQFF.

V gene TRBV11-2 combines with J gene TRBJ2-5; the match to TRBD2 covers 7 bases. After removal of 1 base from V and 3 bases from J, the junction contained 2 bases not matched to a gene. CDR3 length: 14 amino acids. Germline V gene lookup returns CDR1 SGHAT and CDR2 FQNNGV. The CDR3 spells CASSLGSGEETQYF. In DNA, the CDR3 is TGTGCCAGCAGCTTAGGAAGCGGGGAAGAGACCCAGTACTTC.

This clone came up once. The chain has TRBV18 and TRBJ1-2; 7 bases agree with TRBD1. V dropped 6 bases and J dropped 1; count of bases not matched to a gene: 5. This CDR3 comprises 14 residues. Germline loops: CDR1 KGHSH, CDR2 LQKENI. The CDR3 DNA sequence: TGTGCCAGCTCTCAAAGACAGGGTAACTATGGCTACACCTTC. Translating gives CASSQRQGNYGYTF.

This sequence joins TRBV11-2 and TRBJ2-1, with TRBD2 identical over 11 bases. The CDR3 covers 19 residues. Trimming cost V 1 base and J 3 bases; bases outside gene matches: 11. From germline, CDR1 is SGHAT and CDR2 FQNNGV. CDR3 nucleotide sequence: TGTGCCAGCAGCTTAGTTCCAGGTAGCGGGGGGGCGGTCTACAATGAGCAGTTCTTC. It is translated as CASSLVPGSGGAVYNEQFF.

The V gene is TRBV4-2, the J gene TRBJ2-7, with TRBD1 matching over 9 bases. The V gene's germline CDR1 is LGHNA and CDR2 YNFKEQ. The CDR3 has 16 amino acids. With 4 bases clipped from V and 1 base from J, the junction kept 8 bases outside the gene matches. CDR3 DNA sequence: TGTGCCAGCAGCCGTTCGACCGGGACAGGGTCCTACGAGCAGTACTTC. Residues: CASSRSTGTGSYEQYF.

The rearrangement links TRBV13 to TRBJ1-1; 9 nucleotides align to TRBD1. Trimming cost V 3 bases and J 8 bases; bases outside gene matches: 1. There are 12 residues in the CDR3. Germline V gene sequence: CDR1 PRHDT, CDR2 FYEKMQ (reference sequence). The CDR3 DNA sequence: TGTGCCAGCAGCTTGGGACAGGGCGAAGCTTTCTTT. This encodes CASSLGQGEAFF.

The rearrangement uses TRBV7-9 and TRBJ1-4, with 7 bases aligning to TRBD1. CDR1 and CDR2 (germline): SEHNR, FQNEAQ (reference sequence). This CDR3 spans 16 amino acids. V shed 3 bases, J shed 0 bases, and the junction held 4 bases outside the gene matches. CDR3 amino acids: CASSFPTGATNEKLFF. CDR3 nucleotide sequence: TGTGCCAGCAGCTTTCCCACAGGGGCAACTAATGAAAAACTGTTTTTT.

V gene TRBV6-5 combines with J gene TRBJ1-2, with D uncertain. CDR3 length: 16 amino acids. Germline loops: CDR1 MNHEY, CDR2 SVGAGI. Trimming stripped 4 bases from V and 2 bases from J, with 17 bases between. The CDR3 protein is CASSFSPAGGNYGYTF. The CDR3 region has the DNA TGTGCCAGCAGTTTTTCCCCGGCAGGAGGGAACTATGGCTACACCTTC.

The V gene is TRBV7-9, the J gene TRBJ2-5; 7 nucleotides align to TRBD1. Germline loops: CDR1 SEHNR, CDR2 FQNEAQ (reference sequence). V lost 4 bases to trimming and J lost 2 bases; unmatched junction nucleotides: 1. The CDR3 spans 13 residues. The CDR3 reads CASSWTGQETQYF. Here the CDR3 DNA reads TGTGCCAGCAGCTGGACAGGTCAAGAGACCCAGTACTTC.

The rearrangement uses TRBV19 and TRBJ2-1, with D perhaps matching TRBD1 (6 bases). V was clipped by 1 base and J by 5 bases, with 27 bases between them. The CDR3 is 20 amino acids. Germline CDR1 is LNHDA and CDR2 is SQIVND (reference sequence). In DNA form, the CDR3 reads TGTGCCAGTAGTATAGGATCCAGGGGTGACCTCGTCGAGGGCCACAATGAGCAGTTCTTC. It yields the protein CASSIGSRGDLVEGHNEQFF.

DNA of the CDR3: TGTGCCAGGTGCCCTCGAGGTAACGGGGGCTACGAGCAGTACTTC. It yields the protein CARCPRGNGGYEQYF. The chain recombines TRBV6-4 with TRBJ2-7, with D possibly matching TRBD2 (6 bases). The V end lost 9 bases, the J end lost 3 bases, and 21 bases lay between the germline ends. The CDR3 is 15 residues long. Germline V gene lookup returns CDR1 MRHNA and CDR2 SNTAGT.

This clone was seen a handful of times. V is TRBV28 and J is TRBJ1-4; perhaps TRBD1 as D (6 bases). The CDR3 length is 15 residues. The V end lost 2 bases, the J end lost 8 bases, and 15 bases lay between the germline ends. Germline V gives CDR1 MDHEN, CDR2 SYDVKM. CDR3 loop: CASSLRTLRGEKLFF. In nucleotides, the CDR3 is TGTGCCAGCAGTTTAAGGACCCTAAGGGGGGAAAAACTGTTTTTT.

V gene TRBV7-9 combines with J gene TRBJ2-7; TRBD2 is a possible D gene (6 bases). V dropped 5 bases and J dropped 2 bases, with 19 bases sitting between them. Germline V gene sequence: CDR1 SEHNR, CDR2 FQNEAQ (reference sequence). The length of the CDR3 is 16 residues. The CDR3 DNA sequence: TGTGCCAGCAGCCCCCGGAAAATGGGGGGACCCTACGAGCAGTACTTC. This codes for CASSPRKMGGPYEQYF.

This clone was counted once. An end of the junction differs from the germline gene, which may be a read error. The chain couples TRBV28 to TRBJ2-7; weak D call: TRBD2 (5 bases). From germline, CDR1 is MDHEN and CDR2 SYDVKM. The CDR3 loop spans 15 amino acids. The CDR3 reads CASSFSTVDGGKGLF. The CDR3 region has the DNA TGTGCCAGCAGTTTCTCTACCGTGGACGGAGGAAAGGGTCTCTTC.

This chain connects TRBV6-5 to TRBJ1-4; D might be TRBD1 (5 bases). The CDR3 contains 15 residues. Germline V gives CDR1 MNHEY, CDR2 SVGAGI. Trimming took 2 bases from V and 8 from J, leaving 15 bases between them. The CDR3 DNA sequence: TGTGCCAGCAGTTACAATTCCGGGGGGGGAGAAAAACTGTTTTTT. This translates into CASSYNSGGGEKLFF.

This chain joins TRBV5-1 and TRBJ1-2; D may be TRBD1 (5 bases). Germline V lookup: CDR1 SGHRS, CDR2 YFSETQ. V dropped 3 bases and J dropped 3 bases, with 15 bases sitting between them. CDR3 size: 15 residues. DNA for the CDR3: TGCGCCAGCAGCTCCTTCTGGGGAGGGGACTATGGCTACACCTTC. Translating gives CASSSFWGGDYGYTF.

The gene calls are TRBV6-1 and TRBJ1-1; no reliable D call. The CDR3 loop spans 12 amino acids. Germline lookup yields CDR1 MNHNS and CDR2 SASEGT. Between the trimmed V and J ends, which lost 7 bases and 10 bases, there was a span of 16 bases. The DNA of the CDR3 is TGTGCCAGCAATCGAGCGGGTCTGGTAGCTTTCTTT. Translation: CASNRAGLVAFF.